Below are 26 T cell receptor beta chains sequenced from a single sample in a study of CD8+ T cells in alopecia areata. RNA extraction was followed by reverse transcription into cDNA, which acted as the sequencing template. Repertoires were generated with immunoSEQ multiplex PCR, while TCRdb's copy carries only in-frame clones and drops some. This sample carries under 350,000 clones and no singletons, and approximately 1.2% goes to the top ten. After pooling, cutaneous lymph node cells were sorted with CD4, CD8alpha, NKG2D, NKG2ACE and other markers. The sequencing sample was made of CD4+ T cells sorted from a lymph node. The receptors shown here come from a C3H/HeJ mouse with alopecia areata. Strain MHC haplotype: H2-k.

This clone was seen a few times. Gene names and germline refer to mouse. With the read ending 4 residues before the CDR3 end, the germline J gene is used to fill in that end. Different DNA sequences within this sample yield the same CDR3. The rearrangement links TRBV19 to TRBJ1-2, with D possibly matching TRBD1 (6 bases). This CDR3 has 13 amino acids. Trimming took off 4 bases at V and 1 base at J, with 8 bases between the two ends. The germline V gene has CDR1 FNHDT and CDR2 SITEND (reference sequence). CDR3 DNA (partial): TGTGCCAGCAGTCACAGGGTAAACTCC. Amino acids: CASSHRVNS. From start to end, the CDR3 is CASSHRVNSDYTF.

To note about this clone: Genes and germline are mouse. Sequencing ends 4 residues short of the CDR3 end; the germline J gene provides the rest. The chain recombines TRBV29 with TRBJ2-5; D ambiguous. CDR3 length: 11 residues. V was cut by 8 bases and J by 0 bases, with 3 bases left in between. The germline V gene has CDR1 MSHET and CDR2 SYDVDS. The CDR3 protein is CASWNQDTQYF. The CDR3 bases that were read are TGTGCTAGCTGGAACCAAGAC. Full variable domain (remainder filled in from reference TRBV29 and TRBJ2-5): DMKVTQMPRYLIKRMGENVLLECGQDMSHETMYWYRQDPGLGLQLIYISYDVDSNSEGDIPKGYRVSRKKREHFSLILDSAKTNQTSVYFCASWNQDTQYFGPGTRLLVL.

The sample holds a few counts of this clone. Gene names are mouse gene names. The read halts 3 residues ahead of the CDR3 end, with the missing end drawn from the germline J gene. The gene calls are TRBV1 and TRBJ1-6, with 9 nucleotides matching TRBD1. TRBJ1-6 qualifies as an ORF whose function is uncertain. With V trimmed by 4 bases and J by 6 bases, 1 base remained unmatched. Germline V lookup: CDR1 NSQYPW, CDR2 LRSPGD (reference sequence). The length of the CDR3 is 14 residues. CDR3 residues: CTCSGTGVNSPLYF. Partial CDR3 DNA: TGCACCTGCAGTGGGACAGGGGTTAATTCGCCC.

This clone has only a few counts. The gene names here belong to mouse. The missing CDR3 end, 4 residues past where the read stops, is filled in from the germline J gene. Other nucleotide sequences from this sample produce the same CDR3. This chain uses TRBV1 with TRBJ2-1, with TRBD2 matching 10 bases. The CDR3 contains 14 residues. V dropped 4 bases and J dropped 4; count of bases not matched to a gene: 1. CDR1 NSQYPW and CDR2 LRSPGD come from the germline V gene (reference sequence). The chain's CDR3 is CTCSGTGGYAEQFF. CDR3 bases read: TGCACCTGCAGTGGGACTGGGGGTTATGCT.

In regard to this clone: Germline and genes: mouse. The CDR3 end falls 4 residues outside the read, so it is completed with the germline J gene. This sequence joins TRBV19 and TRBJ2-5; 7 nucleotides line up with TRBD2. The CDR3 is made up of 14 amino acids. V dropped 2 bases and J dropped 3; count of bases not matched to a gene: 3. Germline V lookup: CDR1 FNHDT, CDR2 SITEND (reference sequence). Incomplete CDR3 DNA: TGTGCCAGCAGTATGATGACTGGGCAAGAC. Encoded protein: CASSMMTGQD. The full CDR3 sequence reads CASSMMTGQDTQYF.

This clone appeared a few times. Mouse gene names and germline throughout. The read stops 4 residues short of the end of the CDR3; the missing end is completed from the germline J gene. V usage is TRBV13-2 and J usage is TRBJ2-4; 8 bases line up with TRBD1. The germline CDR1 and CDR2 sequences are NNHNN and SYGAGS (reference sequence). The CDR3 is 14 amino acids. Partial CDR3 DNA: TGTGCCAGCGGTGGTCAGGGGGCCGGGAAC. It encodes CASGGQGAGN. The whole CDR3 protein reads CASGGQGAGNTLYF.

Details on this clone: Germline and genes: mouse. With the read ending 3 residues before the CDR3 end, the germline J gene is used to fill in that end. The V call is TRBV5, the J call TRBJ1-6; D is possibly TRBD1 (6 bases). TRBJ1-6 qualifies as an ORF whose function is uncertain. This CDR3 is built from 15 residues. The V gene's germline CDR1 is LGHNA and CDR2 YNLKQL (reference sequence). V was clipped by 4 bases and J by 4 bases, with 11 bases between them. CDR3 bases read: TGTGCCAGCAGCCCGGACAGACTATATAATTCGCCC. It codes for CASSPDRLYNSP. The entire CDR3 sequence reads CASSPDRLYNSPLYF.

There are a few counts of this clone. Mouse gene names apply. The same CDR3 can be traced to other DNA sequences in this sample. The part of the CDR3 DNA that was read is TGTGCCAGCAGTATCCCCAGGGAGGGCACA. Its translation: CASSIPREGT. The full CDR3 protein reads CASSIPREGTEVFF. The gene calls are TRBV19 and TRBJ1-1; the D gene is possibly TRBD1 (5 bases). From the germline J gene comes the end of the CDR3, since the read stops 4 residues before it. V was trimmed by 2 bases and J by 4 bases, leaving 12 bases between them. The CDR3 length is 14 residues. From germline, CDR1 is FNHDT and CDR2 SITEND (reference sequence). Full variable domain (missing parts from reference TRBV19 and TRBJ1-1): GGIITQTPKFLIGQEGQKLTLKCQQNFNHDTMYWYRQDSGKGLRLIYYSITENDLQKGDLSEGYDASREKKSSFSLTVTSAQKNEMAVFLCASSIPREGTEVFFGKGTRLTVV.

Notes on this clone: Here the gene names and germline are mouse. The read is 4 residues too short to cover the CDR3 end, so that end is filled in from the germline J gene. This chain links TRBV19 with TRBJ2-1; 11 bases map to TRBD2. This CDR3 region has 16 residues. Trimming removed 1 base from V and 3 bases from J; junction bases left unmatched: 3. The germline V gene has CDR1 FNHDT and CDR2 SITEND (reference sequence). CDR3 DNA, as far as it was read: TGTGCCAGCAGTATATCCGACTGGGGGGGCTATGCT. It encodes CASSISDWGGYA. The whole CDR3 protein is CASSISDWGGYAEQFF.

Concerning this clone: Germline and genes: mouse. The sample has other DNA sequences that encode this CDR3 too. CDR3 bases read: TGTGCCTGGAGGCAGGGGGCCTATGCT. It is translated as CAWRQGAYA. The full CDR3 sequence reads CAWRQGAYAEQFF. V and J are TRBV31 and TRBJ2-1, with 8 bases aligning to TRBD1. The CDR3 end falls 4 residues outside the read, so it is completed with the germline J gene. V was clipped by 3 bases and J by 3 bases; unmatched bases: 1. Germline V lookup: CDR1 GKSSPN, CDR2 SITVG. The CDR3 runs to 13 residues. Based on the CDR3 plus reference TRBV31 and TRBJ2-1, the full variable domain is AQTIHQWPVAEIKAVGSPLSLGCTIKGKSSPNLYWYWQATGGTLQQLFYSITVGQVESVVQLNLSASRPKDDQFILSTEKLLLSHSGFYLCAWRQGAYAEQFFGPGTRLTVL.

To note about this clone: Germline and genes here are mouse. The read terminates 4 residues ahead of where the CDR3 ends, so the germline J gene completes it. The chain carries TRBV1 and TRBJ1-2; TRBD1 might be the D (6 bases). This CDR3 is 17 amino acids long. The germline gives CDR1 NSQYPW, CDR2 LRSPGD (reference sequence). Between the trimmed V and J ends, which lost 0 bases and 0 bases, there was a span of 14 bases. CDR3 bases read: TGCACCTGCAGTGCAGAAGGGGACATACGAGCAAACTCC. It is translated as CTCSAEGDIRANS. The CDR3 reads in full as CTCSAEGDIRANSDYTF.

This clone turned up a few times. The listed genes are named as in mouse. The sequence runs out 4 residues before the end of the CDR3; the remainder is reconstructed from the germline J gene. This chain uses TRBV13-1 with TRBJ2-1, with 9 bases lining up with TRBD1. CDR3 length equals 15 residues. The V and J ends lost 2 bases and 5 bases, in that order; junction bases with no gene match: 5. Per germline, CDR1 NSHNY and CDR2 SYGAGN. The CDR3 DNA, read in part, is TGTGCCAGCAGTGAGGGACAGGGAGGGGATGCT. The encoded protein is CASSEGQGGDA. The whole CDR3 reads CASSEGQGGDAEQFF.

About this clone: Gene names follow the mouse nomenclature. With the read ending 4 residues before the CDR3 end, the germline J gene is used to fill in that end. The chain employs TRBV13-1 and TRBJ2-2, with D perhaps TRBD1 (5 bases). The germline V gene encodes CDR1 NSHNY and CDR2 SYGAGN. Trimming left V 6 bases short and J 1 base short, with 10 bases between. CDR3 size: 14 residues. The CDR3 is CASTSGKNTGQLYF. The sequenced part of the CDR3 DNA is TGTGCCAGCACCTCAGGGAAAAACACCGGG.

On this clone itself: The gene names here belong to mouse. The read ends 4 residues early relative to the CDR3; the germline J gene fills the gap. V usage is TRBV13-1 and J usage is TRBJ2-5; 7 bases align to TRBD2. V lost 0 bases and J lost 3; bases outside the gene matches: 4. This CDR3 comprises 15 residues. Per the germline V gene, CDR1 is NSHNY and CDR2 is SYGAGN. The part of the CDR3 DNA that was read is TGTGCCAGCAGTGATGACCGGGGGGGACAAGAC. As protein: CASSDDRGGQD. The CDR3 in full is CASSDDRGGQDTQYF.

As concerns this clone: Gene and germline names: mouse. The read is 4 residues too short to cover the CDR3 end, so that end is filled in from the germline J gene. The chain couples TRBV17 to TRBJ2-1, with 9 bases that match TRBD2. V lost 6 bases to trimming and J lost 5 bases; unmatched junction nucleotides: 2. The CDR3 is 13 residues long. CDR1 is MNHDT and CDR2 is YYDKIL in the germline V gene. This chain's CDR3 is CASSRLGDAEQFF. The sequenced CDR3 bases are TGTGCTAGCAGCAGACTGGGGGATGCT.

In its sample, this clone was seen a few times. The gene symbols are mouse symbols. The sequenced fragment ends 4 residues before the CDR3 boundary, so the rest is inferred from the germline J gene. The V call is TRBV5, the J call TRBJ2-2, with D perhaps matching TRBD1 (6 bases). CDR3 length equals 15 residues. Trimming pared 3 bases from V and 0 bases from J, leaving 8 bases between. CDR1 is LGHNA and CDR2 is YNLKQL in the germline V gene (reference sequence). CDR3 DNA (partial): TGTGCCAGCAGCCAGGACAGTCCAAACACCGGG. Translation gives CASSQDSPNTG. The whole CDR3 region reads CASSQDSPNTGQLYF.

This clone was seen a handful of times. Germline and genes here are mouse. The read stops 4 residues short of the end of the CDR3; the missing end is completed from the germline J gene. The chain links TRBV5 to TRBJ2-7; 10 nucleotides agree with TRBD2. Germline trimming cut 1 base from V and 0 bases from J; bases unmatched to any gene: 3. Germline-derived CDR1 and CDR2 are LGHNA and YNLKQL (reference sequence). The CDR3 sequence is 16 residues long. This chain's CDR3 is CASSQGTGGFSYEQYF. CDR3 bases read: TGTGCCAGCAGCCAAGGGACTGGGGGCTTCTCCTAT.

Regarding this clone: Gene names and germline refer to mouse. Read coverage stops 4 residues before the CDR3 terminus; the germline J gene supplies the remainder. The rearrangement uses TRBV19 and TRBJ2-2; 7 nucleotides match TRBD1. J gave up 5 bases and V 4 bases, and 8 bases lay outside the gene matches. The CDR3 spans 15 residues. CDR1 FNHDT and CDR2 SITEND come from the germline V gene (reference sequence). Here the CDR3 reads CASSPSDRVTGQLYF. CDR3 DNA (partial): TGTGCCAGCAGTCCCTCAGACAGGGTGACCGGG.

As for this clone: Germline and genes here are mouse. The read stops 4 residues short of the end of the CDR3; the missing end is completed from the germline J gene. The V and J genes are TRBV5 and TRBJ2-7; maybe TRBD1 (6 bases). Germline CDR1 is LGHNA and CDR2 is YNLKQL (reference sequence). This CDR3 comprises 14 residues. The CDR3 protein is CASSQEARGDEQYF. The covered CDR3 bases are TGTGCCAGCAGCCAAGAGGCCAGGGGAGAT.

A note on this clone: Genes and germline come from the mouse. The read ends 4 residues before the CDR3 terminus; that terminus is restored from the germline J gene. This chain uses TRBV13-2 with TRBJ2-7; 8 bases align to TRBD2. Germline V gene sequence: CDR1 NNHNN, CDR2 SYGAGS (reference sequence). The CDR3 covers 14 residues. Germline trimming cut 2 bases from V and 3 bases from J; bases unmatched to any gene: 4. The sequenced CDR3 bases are TGTGCCAGCGGTGACTGGGGGGCCCTCTAT. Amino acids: CASGDWGALY. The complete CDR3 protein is CASGDWGALYEQYF.

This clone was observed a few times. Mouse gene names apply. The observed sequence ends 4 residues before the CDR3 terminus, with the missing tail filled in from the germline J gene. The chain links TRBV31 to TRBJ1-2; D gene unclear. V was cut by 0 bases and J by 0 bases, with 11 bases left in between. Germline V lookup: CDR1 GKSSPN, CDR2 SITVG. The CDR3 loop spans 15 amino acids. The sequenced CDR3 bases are TGTGCCTGGAGTCTAGAAGCAGATGCAAACTCC. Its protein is CAWSLEADANS. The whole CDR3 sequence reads CAWSLEADANSDYTF.

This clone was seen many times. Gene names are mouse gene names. The CDR3 bases that were read are TGTGCTAGCAGTAAGGGGGCCGGCACCGGG. It encodes CASSKGAGTG. The CDR3 in full is CASSKGAGTGQLYF. This rearrangement joins TRBV17 to TRBJ2-2; D possibly corresponds to TRBD1 (7 bases). The read finishes 4 residues shy of the CDR3 end, and the germline J gene is used to complete it. V lost 4 bases and J lost 4, with 10 bases in between. CDR1 MNHDT and CDR2 YYDKIL come from the germline V gene. This CDR3 has 14 residues.

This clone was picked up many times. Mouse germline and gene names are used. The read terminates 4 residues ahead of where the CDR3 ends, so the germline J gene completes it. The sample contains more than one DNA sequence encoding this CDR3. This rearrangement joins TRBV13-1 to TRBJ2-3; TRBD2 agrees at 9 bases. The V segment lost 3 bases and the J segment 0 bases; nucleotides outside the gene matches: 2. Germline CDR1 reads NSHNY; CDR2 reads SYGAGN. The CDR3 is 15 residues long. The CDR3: CASSGLGASAETLYF. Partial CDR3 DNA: TGTGCCAGCAGTGGACTGGGGGCTAGTGCAGAA.

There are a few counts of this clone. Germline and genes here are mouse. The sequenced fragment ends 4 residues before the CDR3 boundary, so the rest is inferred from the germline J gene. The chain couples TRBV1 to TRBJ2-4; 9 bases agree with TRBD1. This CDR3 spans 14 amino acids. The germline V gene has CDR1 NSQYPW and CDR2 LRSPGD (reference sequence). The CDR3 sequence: CTCSVRDRENTLYF. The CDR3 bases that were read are TGCACCTGCAGTGTCCGGGACAGGGAAAAC.

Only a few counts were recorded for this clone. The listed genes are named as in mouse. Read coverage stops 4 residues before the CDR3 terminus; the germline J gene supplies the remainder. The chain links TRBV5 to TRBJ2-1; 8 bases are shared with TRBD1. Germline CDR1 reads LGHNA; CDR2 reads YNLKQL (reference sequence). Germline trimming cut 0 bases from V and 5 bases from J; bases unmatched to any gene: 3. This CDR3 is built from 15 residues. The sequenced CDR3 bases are TGTGCCAGCAGCCAAGACCCGACAGGGGATGCT. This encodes CASSQDPTGDA. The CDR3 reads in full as CASSQDPTGDAEQFF.

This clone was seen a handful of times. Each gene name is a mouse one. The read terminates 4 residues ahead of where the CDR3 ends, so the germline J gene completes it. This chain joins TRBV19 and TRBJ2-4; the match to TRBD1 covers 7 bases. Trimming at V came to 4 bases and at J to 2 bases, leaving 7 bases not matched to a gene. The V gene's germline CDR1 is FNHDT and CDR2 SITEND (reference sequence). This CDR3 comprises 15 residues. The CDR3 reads CASSPGQFFQNTLYF. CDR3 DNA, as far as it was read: TGTGCCAGCAGTCCGGGACAGTTCTTTCAAAAC.